This T cell receptor (beta chain) was captured by sequencing in a study of blood T cell repertoires in COVID-19. Overall study context: Acute-phase and convalescent COVID-19 samples originated in the United States, Italy and Spain. The cDNA or gDNA used as material had been derived from T cells, B-cell-depleted T cells, or PBMCs.

In the original workflow: Estimates of nucleated cell counts were drawn from the amplification of reference gene primers. The assay was immunoSEQ multiplex PCR, and TCRdb's table has in-frame clones only and misses some. V and J calls and clone size are copied from that table; D and trimming were computed from the DNA. The data contain some 200,000 clones, 87% of them singletons. Germline assignment: CDR1 LNHDA and CDR2 SQIVND (reference sequence). V lost 6 bases and J lost 7, with 13 bases in between. The CDR3 runs to 12 residues. Clinical history reported by participants formed the basis on which cohorts were assigned.

The sequenced sample consisted of PBMCs or T cells enriched from blood (not recorded which). The receptor comes from a man aged 18 to 29 with acute COVID-19. V usage is TRBV19 and J usage is TRBJ2-7; possible D gene TRBD2, 6 bases. The CDR3 sequence: CASSPAAGEQYF. In nucleotides, the CDR3 is TGTGCCAGTAGCCCGGCTGCGGGGGAGCAGTACTTC.